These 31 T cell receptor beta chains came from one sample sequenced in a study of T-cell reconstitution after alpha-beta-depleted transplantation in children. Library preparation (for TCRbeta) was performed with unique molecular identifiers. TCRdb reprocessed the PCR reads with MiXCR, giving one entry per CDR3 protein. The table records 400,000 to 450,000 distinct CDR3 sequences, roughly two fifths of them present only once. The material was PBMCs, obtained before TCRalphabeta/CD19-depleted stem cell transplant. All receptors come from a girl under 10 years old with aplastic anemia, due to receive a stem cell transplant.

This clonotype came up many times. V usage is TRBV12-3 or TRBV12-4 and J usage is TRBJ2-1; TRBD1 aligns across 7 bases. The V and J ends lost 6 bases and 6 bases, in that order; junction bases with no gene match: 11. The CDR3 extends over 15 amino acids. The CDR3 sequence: CASSLPRGYGNEQFF. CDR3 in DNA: TGTGCCAGCAGCCTCCCCAGGGGGTATGGCAATGAGCAGTTCTTC.

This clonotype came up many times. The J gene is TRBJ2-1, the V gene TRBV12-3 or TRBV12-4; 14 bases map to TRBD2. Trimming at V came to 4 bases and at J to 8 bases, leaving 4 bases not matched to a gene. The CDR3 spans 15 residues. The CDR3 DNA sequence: TGTGCCAGCAGTTGGACTAGCGGGGGGATCGATGAGCAGTTCTTC. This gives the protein CASSWTSGGIDEQFF.

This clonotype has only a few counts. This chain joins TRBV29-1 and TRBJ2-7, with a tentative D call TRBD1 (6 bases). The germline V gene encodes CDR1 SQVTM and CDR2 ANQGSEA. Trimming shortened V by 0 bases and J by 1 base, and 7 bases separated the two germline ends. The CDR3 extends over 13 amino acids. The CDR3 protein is CSVEETGSYEQYF. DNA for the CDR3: TGCAGCGTTGAAGAGACAGGTTCCTACGAGCAGTACTTC.

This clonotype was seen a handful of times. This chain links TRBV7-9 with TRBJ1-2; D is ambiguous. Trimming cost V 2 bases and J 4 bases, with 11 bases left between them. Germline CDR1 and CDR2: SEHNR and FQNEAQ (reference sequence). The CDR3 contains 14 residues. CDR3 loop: CASSLWADLYGYTF. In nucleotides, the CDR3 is TGTGCCAGCAGCTTATGGGCTGACCTCTATGGCTACACCTTC.

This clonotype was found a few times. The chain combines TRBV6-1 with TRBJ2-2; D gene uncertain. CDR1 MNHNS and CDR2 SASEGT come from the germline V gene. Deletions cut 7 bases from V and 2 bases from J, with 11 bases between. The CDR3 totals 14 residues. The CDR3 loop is CASMPLSNTGELFF. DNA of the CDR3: TGTGCCAGCATGCCACTTTCTAACACCGGGGAGCTGTTTTTT.

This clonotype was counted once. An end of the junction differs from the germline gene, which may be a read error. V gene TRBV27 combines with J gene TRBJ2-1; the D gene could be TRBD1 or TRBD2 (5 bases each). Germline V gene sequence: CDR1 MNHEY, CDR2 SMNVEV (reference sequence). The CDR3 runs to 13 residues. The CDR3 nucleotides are TGTGCCCGCAGTTTGGGACGAATCAATGAGCAGTTCTTC. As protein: CARSLGRINEQFF.

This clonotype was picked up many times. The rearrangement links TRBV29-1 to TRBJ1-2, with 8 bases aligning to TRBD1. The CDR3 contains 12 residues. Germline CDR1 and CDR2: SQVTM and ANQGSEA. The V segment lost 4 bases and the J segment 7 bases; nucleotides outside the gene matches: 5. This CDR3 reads CSVVQGGSGYTF. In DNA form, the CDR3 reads TGCAGCGTTGTACAGGGGGGTAGTGGCTACACCTTC.

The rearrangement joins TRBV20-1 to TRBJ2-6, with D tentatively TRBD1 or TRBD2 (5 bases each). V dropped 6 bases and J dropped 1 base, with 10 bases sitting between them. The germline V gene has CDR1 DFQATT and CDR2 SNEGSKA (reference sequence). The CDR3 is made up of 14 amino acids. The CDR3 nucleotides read TGCAGTGCCCCAGAGGGGTCTGGGGCCAACGTCCTGACTTTC. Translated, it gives CSAPEGSGANVLTF.

CDR3 coding DNA: TGCAGTGCCACCCCGCGGGGGCCCCATCAGCCCCAGCATTTT. Translated, it gives CSATPRGPHQPQHF. The V call is TRBV20-1, the J call TRBJ1-5, with D possibly matching TRBD1 (6 bases). The V and J ends lost 6 bases and 5 bases respectively, with 17 bases between them. CDR1 and CDR2 from the germline V gene are DFQATT and SNEGSKA (reference sequence). The CDR3 consists of 14 residues.

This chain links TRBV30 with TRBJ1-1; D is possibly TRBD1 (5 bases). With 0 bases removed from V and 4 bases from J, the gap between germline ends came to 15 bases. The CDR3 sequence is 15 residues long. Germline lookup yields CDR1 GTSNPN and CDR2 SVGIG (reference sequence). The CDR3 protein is CAWSVRGRVGTEAFF. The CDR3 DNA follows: TGTGCCTGGAGTGTACGGGGCAGGGTGGGCACTGAAGCTTTCTTT.

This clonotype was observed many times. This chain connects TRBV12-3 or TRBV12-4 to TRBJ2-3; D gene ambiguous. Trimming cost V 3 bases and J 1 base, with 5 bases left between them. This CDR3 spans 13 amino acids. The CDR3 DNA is TGTGCCAGCAGTTTGTATGGCACAGATACGCAGTATTTT. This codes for CASSLYGTDTQYF.

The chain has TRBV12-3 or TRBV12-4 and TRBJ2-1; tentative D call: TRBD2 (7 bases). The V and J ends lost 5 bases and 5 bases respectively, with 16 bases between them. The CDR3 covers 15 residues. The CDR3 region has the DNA TGTGCCAGCAGTCCGGAGGGGGGGGGCCACAATGAGCAGTTCTTC. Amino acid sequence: CASSPEGGGHNEQFF.

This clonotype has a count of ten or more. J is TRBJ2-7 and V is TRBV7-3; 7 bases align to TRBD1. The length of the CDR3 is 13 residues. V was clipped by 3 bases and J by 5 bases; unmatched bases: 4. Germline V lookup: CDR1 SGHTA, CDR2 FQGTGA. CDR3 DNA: TGTGCCAGCAGCTTTGGGCAGGGGGACGAGCAGTACTTC. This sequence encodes CASSFGQGDEQYF.

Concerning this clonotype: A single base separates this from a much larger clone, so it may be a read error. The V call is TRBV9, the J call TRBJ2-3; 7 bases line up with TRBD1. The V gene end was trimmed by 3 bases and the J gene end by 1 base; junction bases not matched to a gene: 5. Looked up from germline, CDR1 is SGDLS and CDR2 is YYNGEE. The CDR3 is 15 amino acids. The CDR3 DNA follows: TGTGCCAGCAGCGAGACAGGGTACCGCACAGATACGCAGTATTTT. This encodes CASSETGYRTDTQYF.

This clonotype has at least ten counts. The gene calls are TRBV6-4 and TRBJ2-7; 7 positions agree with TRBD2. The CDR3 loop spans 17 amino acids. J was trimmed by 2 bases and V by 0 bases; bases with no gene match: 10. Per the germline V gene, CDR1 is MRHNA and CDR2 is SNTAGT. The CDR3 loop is CASSDSSRSSGTYEQYF. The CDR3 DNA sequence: TGTGCCAGCAGTGACTCGTCTCGGTCTAGCGGAACCTACGAGCAGTACTTC.

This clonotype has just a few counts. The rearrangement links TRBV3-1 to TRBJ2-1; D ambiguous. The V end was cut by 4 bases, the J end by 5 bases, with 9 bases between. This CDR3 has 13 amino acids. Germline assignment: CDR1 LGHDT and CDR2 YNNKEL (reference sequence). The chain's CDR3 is CASSLWADNEQFF. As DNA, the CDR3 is TGTGCCAGCAGCCTCTGGGCCGACAATGAGCAGTTCTTC.

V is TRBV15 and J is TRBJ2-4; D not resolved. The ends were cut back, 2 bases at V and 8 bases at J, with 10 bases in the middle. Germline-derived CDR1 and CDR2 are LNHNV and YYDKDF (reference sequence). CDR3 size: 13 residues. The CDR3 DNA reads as TGTGCCACCAGCAGATATACAGCAGACATTCAGTACTTC. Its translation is CATSRYTADIQYF. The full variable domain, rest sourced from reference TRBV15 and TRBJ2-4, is DAMVIQNPRYQVTQFGKPVTLSCSQTLNHNVMYWYQQKSSQAPKLLFHYYDKDFNNEADTPDNFQSRRPNTSFCFLDIRSPGLGDTAMYLCATSRYTADIQYFGAGTRLSVL.

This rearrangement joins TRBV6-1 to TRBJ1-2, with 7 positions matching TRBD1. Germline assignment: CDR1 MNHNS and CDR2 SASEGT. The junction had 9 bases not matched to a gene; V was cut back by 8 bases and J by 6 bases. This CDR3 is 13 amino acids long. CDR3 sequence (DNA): TGTGCCAGCGAATCGGGACAGTTAAATGGCTACACCTTC. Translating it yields CASESGQLNGYTF.

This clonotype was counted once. The CDR3 sequence is CSARDITGGENTGELFF. The CDR3 DNA follows: TGCAGTGCTAGAGATATTACGGGAGGGGAGAACACCGGGGAGCTGTTTTTT. The chain employs TRBV20-1 and TRBJ2-2; 8 bases fit TRBD2. Germline V CDR1 and CDR2: DFQATT, SNEGSKA (reference sequence). V gave up 0 bases and J gave up 1 base; unmatched junction bases: 7. The CDR3 sequence is 17 residues long.

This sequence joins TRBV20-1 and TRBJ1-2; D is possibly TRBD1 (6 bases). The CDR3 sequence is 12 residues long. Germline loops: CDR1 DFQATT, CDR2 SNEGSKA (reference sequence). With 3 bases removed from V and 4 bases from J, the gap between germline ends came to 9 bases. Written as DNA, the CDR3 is TGCAGTGCTAGTGGGGGGGCCTATGGCTACACCTTC. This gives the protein CSASGGAYGYTF.

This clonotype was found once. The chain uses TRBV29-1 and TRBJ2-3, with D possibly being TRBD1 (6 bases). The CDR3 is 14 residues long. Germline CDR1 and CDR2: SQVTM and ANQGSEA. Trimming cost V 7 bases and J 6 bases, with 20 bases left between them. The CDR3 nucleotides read TGCAGCGCCCTAAGGGGGTTCCCGTCCGATACGCAGTATTTT. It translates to CSALRGFPSDTQYF.

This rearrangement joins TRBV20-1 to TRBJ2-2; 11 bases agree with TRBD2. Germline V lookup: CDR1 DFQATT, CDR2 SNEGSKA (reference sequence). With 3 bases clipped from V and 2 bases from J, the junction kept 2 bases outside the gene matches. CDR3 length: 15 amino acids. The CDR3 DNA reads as TGCAGTGCTAGGACTAGCGGGACAAACACCGGGGAGCTGTTTTTT. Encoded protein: CSARTSGTNTGELFF.

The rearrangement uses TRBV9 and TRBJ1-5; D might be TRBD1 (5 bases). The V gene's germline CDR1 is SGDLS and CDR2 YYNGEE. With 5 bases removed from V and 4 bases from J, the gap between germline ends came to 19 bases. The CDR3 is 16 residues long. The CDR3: CASSSHSGGGNQPQHF. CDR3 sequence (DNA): TGTGCCAGCAGTTCCCACTCCGGGGGTGGAAATCAGCCCCAGCATTTT.

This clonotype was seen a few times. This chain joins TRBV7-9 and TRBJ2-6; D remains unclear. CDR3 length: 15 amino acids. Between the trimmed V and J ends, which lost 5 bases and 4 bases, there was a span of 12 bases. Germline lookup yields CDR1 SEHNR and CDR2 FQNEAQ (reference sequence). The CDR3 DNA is TGTGCCAGCAGCCATTCAGAGGCCGGGGCCAACGTCCTGACTTTC. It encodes CASSHSEAGANVLTF.

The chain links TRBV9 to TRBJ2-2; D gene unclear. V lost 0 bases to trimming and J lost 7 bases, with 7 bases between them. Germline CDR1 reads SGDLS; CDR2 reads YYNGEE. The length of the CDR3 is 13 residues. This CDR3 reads CASSVEPGGELFF. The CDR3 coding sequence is TGTGCCAGCAGCGTAGAGCCAGGCGGGGAGCTGTTTTTT.

CDR3: CASSPSPGRLGHETQYF. DNA of the CDR3: TGTGCCAGCAGCCCCAGTCCCGGACGCTTAGGACACGAGACCCAGTACTTC. The chain uses TRBV12-3 or TRBV12-4 and TRBJ2-5; a weak D match, TRBD1 (5 bases). This CDR3 region has 17 residues. Trimming stripped 6 bases from V and 5 bases from J, with 25 bases between.

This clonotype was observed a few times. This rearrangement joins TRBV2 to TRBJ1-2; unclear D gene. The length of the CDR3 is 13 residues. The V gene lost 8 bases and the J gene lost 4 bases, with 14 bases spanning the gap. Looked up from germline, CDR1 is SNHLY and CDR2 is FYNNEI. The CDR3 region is CASGLGNIYGYTF. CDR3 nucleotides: TGTGCCAGCGGTCTTGGCAACATCTATGGCTACACCTTC.

For the CDR3, the DNA is TGTGCCAGCAGCCAAGATCTAGCGGCGTACCAAGAGACCCAGTACTTC. The encoded protein is CASSQDLAAYQETQYF. This sequence joins TRBV4-2 and TRBJ2-5; 7 bases map to TRBD2. The CDR3 runs 16 residues. Per the germline V gene, CDR1 is LGHNA and CDR2 is YNFKEQ. Germline trimming cut 0 bases from V and 0 bases from J; bases unmatched to any gene: 4.

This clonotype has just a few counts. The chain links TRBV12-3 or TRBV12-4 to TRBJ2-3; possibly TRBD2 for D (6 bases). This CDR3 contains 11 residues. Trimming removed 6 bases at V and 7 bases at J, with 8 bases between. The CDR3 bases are TGTGCCAGCAGACTAGCTCATACGCAGTATTTT. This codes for CASRLAHTQYF.

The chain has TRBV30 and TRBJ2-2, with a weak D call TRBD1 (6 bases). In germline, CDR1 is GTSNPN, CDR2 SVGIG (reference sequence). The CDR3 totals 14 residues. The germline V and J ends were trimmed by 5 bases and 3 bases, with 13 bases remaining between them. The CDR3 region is CAWEGDTHTGELFF. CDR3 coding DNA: TGTGCCTGGGAGGGGGACACTCACACCGGGGAGCTGTTTTTT. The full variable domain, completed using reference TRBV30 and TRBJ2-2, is SQTIHQWPATLVQPVGSPLSLECTVEGTSNPNLYWYRQAAGRGLQLLFYSVGIGQISSEVPQNLSASRPQDRQFILSSKKLLLSDSGFYLCAWEGDTHTGELFFGEGSRLTVL.

The chain's CDR3 is CASRPSASTGLAGVETQYF. Here the CDR3 DNA reads TGCGCCAGTCGGCCATCGGCTAGTACGGGGCTAGCGGGAGTAGAGACCCAGTACTTC. The rearrangement joins TRBV5-1 to TRBJ2-5; 10 nucleotides line up with TRBD2. V was pared by 8 bases and J by 4 bases, with 23 bases of the junction left unmatched. This CDR3 region has 19 residues. CDR1 is SGHRS, CDR2 YFSETQ, per germline.